This T cell receptor beta chain was profiled in a study of blood T cell repertoires in COVID-19. Study context: Acute and convalescent COVID-19 specimens originated in the United States, Italy and Spain.

Authors' analysis steps: Estimation of nucleated cell counts was performed using reference gene primer amplification. Profiled with immunoSEQ multiplex PCR; TCRdb holds only in-frame clones, not every one. D and trimming come from the DNA, and the V and J calls and clone size come from that table. The sample records 90,000 to 150,000 clones, just under 90% being singletons. The CDR3 spans 11 residues. Deletions cut 0 bases from V and 4 bases from J, with 3 bases between. CDR1 is GTSNPN, CDR2 SVGIG, per germline (reference sequence). V is TRBV30 and J is TRBJ1-2; D unresolved. What was sequenced was peripheral blood. This clonotype was sampled from a woman aged 45 to 65 with acute or convalescent COVID-19. The DNA for the CDR3 is TGTGCCTGGAGTGTCTTCTATGGCTACACCTTC. Its protein is CAWSVFYGYTF.